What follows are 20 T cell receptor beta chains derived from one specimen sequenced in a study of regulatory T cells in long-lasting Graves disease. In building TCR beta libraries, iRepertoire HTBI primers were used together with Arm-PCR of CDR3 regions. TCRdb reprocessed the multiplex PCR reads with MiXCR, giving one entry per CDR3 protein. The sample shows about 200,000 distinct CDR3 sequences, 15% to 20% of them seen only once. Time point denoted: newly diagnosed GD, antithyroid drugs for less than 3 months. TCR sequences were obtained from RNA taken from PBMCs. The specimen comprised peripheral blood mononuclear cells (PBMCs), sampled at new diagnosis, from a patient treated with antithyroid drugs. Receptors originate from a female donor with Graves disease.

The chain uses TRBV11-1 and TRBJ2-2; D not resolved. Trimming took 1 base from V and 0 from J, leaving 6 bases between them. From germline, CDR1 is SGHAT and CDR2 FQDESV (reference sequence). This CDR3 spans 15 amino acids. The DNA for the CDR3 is TGTGCCAGCAGCTTAGGTCGTACGAACACCGGGGAGCTGTTTTTT. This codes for CASSLGRTNTGELFF.

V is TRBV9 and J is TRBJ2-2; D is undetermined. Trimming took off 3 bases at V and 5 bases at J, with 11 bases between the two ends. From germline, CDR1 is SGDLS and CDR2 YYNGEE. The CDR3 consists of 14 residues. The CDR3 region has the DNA TGTGCCAGCAGCGCGGCCCCCTTAACCGGGGAGCTGTTTTTT. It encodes CASSAAPLTGELFF.

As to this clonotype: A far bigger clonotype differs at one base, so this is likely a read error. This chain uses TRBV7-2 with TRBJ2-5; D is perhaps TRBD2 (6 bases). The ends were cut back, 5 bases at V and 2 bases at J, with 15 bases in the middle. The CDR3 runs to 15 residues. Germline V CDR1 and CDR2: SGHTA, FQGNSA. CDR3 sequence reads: CASSLEIAVQETQYF. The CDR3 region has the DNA TGTGCCAGCAGCCTCGAGATAGCGGTACAAGAGACCCAGTACTTC.

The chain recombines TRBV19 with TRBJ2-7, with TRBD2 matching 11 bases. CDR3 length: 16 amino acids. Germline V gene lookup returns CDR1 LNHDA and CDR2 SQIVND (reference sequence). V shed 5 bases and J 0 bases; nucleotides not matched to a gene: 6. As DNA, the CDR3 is TGTGCCAGTAGTGCTAGCGGGAGGATCGGCTCCTACGAGCAGTACTTC. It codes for CASSASGRIGSYEQYF. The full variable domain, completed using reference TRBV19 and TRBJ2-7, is DGGITQSPKYLFRKEGQNVTLSCEQNLNHDAMYWYRQDPGQGLRLIYYSQIVNDFQKGDIAEGYSVSREKKESFPLTVTSAQKNPTAFYLCASSASGRIGSYEQYFGPGTRLTVT.

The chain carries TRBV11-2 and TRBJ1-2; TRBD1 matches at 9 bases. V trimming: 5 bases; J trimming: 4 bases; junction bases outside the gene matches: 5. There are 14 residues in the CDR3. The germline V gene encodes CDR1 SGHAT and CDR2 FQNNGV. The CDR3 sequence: CASSQGQGAYGYTF. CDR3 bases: TGTGCCAGCAGCCAGGGACAGGGCGCCTATGGCTACACCTTC.

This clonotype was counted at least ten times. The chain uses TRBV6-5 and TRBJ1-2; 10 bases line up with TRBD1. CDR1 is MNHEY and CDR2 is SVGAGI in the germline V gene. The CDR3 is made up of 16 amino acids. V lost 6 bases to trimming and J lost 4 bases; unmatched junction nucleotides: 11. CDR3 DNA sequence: TGTGCCAGCAGCTACCCGGGACAGGGGAGGATCTATGGCTACACCTTC. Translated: CASSYPGQGRIYGYTF.

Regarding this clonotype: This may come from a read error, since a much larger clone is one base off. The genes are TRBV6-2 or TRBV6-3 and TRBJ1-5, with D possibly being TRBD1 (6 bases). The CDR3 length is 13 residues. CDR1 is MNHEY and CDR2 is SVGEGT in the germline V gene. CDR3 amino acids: CASRTGLVQPHHF. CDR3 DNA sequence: TGTGCCAGCAGGACAGGTCTGGTCCAGCCCCACCATTTT.

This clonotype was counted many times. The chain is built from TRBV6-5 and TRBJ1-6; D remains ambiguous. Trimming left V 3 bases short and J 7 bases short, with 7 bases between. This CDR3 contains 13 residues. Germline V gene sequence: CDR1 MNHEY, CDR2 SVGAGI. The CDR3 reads CASSYGLNSPLHF. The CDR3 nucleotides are TGTGCCAGCAGTTATGGGTTGAATTCACCCCTCCACTTT.

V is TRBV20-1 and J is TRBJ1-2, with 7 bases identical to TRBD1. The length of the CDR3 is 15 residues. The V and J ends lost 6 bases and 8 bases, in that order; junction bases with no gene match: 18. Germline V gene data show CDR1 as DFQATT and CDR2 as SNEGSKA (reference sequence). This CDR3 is CSAKGALDFSEGYTF. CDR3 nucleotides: TGCAGTGCAAAGGGGGCGCTGGATTTTTCGGAGGGCTACACCTTC.

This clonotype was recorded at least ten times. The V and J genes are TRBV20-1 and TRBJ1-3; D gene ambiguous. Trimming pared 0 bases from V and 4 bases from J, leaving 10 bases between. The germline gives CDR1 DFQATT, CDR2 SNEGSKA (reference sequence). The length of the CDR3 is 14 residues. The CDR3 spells CSARDSKRGNTIYF. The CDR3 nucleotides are TGCAGTGCTAGAGACAGCAAGAGGGGAAACACCATATATTTT.

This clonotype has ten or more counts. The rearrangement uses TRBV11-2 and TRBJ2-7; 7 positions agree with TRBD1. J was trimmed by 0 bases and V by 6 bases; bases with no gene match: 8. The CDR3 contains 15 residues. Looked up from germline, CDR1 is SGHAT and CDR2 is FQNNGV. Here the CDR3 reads CASRDRNLGSYEQYF. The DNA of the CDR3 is TGTGCCAGCAGGGACAGGAATCTAGGCTCCTACGAGCAGTACTTC.

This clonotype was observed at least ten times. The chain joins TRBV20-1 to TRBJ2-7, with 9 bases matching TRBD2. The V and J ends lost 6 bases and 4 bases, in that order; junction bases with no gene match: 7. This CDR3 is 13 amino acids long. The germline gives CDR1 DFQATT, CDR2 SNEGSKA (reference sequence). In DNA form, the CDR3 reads TGCAGTGCGCGGGGGGGAGGGAGGTACGAGCAGTACTTC. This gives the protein CSARGGGRYEQYF.

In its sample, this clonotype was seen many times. CDR3 DNA: TGTGCCAGCAGCCCGCTGACTAGCGGGAGAATAAATGAGCAGTTCTTC. Translation gives CASSPLTSGRINEQFF. The chain joins TRBV5-5 to TRBJ2-1, with TRBD2 matching over 12 bases. V was pared by 4 bases and J by 7 bases, with 9 bases of the junction left unmatched. This CDR3 has 16 residues. Germline V lookup: CDR1 SGHKS, CDR2 YYEKEE (reference sequence).

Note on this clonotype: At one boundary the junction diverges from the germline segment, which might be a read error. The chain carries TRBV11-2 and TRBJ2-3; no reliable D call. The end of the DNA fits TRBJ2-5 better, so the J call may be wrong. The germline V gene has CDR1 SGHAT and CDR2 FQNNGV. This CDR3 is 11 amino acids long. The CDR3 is CANSLGETQYF. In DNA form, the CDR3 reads TGTGCCAACAGCCTAGGGGAGACCCAGTACTTC.

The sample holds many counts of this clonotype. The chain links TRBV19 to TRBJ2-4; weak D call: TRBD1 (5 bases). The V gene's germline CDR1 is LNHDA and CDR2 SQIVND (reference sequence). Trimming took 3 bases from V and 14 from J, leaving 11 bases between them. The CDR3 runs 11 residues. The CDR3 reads CASSIDSRKYF. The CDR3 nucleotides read TGTGCCAGTAGTATTGACAGTAGGAAGTACTTC.

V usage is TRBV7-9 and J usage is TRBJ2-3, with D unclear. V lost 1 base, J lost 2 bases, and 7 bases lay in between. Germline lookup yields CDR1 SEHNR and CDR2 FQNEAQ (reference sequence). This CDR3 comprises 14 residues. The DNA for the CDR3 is TGTGCCAGCAGCTTAGGCACCCTCACAGATACGCAGTATTTT. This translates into CASSLGTLTDTQYF.

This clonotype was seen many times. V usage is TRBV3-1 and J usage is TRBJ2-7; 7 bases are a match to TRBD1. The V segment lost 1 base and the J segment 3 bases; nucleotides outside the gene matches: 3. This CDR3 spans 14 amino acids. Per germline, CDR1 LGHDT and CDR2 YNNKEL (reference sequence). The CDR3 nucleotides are TGTGCCAGCAGCCAAGGCGCAGGGGGCTACGAGCAGTACTTC. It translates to CASSQGAGGYEQYF.

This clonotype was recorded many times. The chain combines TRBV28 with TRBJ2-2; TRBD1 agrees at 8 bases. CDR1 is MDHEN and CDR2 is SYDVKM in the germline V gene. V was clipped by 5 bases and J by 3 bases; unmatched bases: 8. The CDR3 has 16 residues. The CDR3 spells CASSQRQGLDTGELFF. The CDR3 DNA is TGTGCCAGCAGTCAACGACAGGGGTTGGACACCGGGGAGCTGTTTTTT.

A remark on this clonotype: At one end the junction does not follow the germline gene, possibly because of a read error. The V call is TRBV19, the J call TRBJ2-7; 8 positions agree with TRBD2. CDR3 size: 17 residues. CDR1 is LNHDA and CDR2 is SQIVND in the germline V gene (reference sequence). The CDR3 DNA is TGTACCAGTAGTATGAAAAGGACCGGTAGCGGGAAATACGAGCAGTACTTC. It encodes CTSSMKRTGSGKYEQYF. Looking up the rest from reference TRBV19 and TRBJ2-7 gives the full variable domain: DGGITQSPKYLFRKEGQNVTLSCEQNLNHDAMYWYRQDPGQGLRLIYYSQIVNDFQKGDIAEGYSVSREKKESFPLTVTSAQKNPTAFYLCTSSMKRTGSGKYEQYFGPGTRLTVT.

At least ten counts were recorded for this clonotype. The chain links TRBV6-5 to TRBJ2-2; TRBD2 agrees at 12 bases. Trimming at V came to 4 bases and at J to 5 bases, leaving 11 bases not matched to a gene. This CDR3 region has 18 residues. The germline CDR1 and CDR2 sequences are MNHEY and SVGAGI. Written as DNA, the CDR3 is TGTGCCAGCAGTTCAACCTTTACTAGCGGGAGGTCTACCGGGGAGCTGTTTTTT. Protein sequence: CASSSTFTSGRSTGELFF.